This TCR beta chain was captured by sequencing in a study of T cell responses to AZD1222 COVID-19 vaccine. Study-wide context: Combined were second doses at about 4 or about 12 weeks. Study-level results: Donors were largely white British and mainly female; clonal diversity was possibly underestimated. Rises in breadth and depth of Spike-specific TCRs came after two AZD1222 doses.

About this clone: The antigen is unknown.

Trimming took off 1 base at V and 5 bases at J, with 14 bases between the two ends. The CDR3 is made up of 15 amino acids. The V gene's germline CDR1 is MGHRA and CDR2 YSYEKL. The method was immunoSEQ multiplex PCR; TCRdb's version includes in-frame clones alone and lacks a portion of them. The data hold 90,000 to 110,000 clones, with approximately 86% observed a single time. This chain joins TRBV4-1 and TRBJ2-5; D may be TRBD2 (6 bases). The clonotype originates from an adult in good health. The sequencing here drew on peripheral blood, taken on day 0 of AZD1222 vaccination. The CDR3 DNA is TGCGCCAGCAGCCAAGTGGAGGAGGGGCAGGAGACCCAGTACTTC. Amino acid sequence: CASSQVEEGQETQYF.